The 11 T cell receptor beta chains in this list originate from one sample, sequenced in a study of blood T cell repertoires in COVID-19. Clones were sequenced by immunoSEQ multiplex PCR, and TCRdb holds only the in-frame ones, with some missing. The sample has 32,000 or so clones, about 86% seen once. The sequenced sample was peripheral blood. The receptors stem from a human donor in a cohort sampled during active COVID-19.

The rearrangement uses TRBV6-5 and TRBJ2-3, with a possible D match to TRBD2 (6 bases). Trimming cost V 5 bases and J 3 bases, with 12 bases left between them. The CDR3 length is 14 residues. The germline CDR1 and CDR2 sequences are MNHEY and SVGAGI. In nucleotides, the CDR3 is TGTGCCAGCAGTCCTAGCGTCTGGACAGATACGCAGTATTTT. Amino acids: CASSPSVWTDTQYF.

The J gene is TRBJ2-1, the V gene TRBV2; 13 positions agree with TRBD2. The germline gives CDR1 SNHLY, CDR2 FYNNEI. The CDR3 contains 17 residues. V trimming: 7 bases; J trimming: 0 bases; junction bases outside the gene matches: 6. This CDR3 reads CASTGTSGDSSYNEQFF. Here the CDR3 DNA reads TGTGCCAGCACCGGGACTAGCGGGGACAGCTCCTACAATGAGCAGTTCTTC.

This clone was seen a few times. V and J are TRBV29-1 and TRBJ2-5; tentatively, D is TRBD1 (5 bases). V shed 4 bases and J shed 4 bases, with 16 bases lying between them. Germline V lookup: CDR1 SQVTM, CDR2 ANQGSEA. This CDR3 spans 14 amino acids. CDR3 amino acids: CSVVRGGRVETQYF. DNA of the CDR3: TGCAGCGTTGTAAGGGGTGGTAGGGTAGAGACCCAGTACTTC.

This chain links TRBV11-2 with TRBJ1-2; the D gene is possibly TRBD1 (6 bases). The CDR3 is 17 residues long. Germline V lookup: CDR1 SGHAT, CDR2 FQNNGV. The V and J ends lost 4 bases and 3 bases respectively, with 21 bases between them. CDR3 loop: CASSYRRGLAEDYGYTF. The CDR3 DNA is TGTGCCAGCAGCTATCGCAGGGGTTTGGCTGAGGACTATGGCTACACCTTC.

Comments on this clone: It is unclear where the CDR3 begins or ends on the DNA, so no DNA is shown, and the CDR3 is as TCRdb lists it. The V and J genes are TRBV11-3 and TRBJ2-2; the table's D call, TRBD1, was not checked against the DNA. Germline V gives CDR1 SGHNT, CDR2 YENEEA. Including both end residues, the CDR3 is 17 amino acids long. The CDR3 here is CASSPPTGPFGAGELFF.

Relative to its sample, this clone is medium-sized. V and J are TRBV2 and TRBJ1-5; weak D call: TRBD1 (6 bases). Trimming shortened V by 6 bases and J by 2 bases, and 26 bases separated the two germline ends. CDR3 length equals 19 residues. Germline lookup yields CDR1 SNHLY and CDR2 FYNNEI. CDR3 bases: TGTGCCAGCAGCGTTCGAAGTCCCTATTCAGGGGATGGCAATCAGCCCCAGCATTTT. Protein product: CASSVRSPYSGDGNQPQHF.

The V and J genes are TRBV28 and TRBJ2-7; TRBD1 aligns across 8 bases. The CDR3 runs to 14 residues. V lost 3 bases to trimming and J lost 2 bases; unmatched junction nucleotides: 3. Germline CDR1 MDHEN, CDR2 SYDVKM. The CDR3 coding sequence is TGTGCCAGCAGTTTCGCAGGGGGCACCTACGAGCAGTACTTC. It yields the protein CASSFAGGTYEQYF.

The chain joins TRBV5-1 to TRBJ1-2; 9 bases are shared with TRBD1. The germline gives CDR1 SGHRS, CDR2 YFSETQ. The CDR3 is 15 amino acids. Trimming took 4 bases from V and 5 from J; bases not matched to a gene: 9. The CDR3 sequence: CASSPEGTGIYGYTF. The CDR3 DNA is TGCGCCAGCAGCCCGGAGGGGACAGGGATTTATGGCTACACCTTC.

This clone was seen a few times. The gene calls are TRBV3-1 (or the pseudogene TRBV3-2) and TRBJ2-3; possible D gene TRBD2, 6 bases. The CDR3 has 14 residues. Germline lookup yields CDR1 LGHDT and CDR2 YNNKEL (reference sequence). Between the trimmed V and J ends, which lost 7 bases and 8 bases, there was a span of 19 bases. DNA of the CDR3: TGTGCCAGCACGTGGGGGGTTTCCGTTGGTACGCAGTATTTT. This translates into CASTWGVSVGTQYF.

The gene calls are TRBV11-3 and TRBJ2-5; D is possibly TRBD1 (5 bases). In germline, CDR1 is SGHNT, CDR2 YENEEA. The V end lost 1 base, the J end lost 7 bases, and 16 bases lay between the germline ends. The CDR3 is 15 amino acids. The CDR3 protein is CASSLVDKLRGTQYF. The CDR3 DNA sequence: TGTGCCAGCAGCTTAGTGGACAAGCTTAGGGGGACCCAGTACTTC.

The V call is TRBV28, the J call TRBJ2-1; 7 positions match TRBD2. Germline V gene lookup returns CDR1 MDHEN and CDR2 SYDVKM. After removal of 6 bases from V and 4 bases from J, the junction contained 12 bases not matched to a gene. This CDR3 has 16 amino acids. As DNA, the CDR3 is TGTGCCAGCAGCACCCAAGCGGGAATCCTTTACAATGAGCAGTTCTTC. It translates to CASSTQAGILYNEQFF.